The T cell receptor beta chain under discussion was sequenced for a study of T cells after yellow fever vaccination. General study results and limits: Most clones from primary vaccination were detected again post-booster (roughly 96% CD4, roughly 90% CD8).

About this clonotype: What it binds is unknown.

MiXCR, applied by TCRdb to the 5' RACE reads, yields one record per CDR3 protein. The sample has a few hundred thousand distinct CDR3 sequences, 5.2% seen once. Trimming shortened V by 1 base and J by 2 bases, and 10 bases separated the two germline ends. The CDR3 sequence is 15 residues long. The germline CDR1 and CDR2 sequences are SGHDT and YYEEEE. The TCR sequence derives from a man aged 18 to 29 who received the YFV17D yellow fever vaccine. Material: CD4+ T cells sorted from PBMCs, obtained on the day of the yellow fever booster vaccination. J is TRBJ2-1 and V is TRBV5-6, with unresolved D. Here the CDR3 reads CASSLQEFPYNEQFF. The DNA of the CDR3 is TGTGCCAGCAGCTTGCAGGAGTTTCCCTACAATGAGCAGTTCTTC.